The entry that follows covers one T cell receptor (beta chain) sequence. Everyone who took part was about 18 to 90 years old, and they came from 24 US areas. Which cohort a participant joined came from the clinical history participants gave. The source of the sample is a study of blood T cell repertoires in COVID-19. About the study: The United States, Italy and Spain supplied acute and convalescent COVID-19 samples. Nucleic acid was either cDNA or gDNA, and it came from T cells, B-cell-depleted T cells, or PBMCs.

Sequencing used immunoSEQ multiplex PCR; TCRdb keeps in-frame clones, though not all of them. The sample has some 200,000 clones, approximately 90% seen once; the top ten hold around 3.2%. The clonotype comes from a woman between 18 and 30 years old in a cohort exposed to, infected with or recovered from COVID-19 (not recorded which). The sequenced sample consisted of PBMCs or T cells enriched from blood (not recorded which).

This chain's CDR3 is CASIPTGMKATNEKLFF. DNA of the CDR3: TGCGCCAGCATCCCAACAGGGATGAAGGCAACTAATGAAAAACTGTTTTTT. This chain uses TRBV10-1 with TRBJ1-4; weak D call: TRBD1 (6 bases). The CDR3 spans 17 residues. Trimming took off 7 bases at V and 0 bases at J, with 18 bases between the two ends. Germline V gives CDR1 WNHNN, CDR2 SYGVQD (reference sequence).